Listed below are T cell receptor beta chains from one sample, sequenced in a study of high-grade serous ovarian cancer treatment subgroups. Method: immunoSEQ multiplex PCR; TCRdb's copy keeps in-frame clones and lacks some. The table records roughly 5,300 clones, 75% of them present only once. The sequenced sample was tumor tissue. The receptors come from a human patient with high-grade serous ovarian cancer. Each CDR3 is given with its conserved first and last residue. The size field is filled for only some rows; it gives once, few, many or a size class.

few	TRBV19	CASSISGGIADTQYF
NA	TRBV10-1	CANDPEEQFF
NA	TRBV6-4	CASSETSGGGYNEQFF
NA	TRBV7-9	CASSLGTSGRDNEQFF
NA	TRBV10-2	CASSVTPSSYEQYF
NA	TRBV7-9	CASSPLSGGAYEQYF
NA	TRBV11-2	CASSPRQGEYSGANVLTF
NA	TRBV19	CASSMTRSPLISPQHF
NA	TRBV30	CAWAGQGWPEAFF
NA	TRBV18	CASSPPAGRAYEQYF
NA	TRBV5-8	CASSYGTPGTEAFF
NA	TRBV10-3	CAISEWGRGRGDTEAFF